This T cell receptor beta chain was sequenced during a study of T cell responses to AZD1222 COVID-19 vaccine. Sequencing was performed with immunoSEQ multiplex PCR; in TCRdb, only in-frame clones are kept and a portion is missing. The table lists roughly 100,000 clones, 85% to 90% of them singletons. CDR3 size: 15 residues. Germline V gene lookup returns CDR1 SGHRS and CDR2 YFSETQ. The V gene end was trimmed by 4 bases and the J gene end by 8 bases; junction bases not matched to a gene: 11. Study-level results: The study found vaccine-associated CD4 TCRs spanning spike, dominant at 160-218 and 743-854. The donor group comprised mostly white British people and more females; the analysis possibly underestimated clonal diversity. Scientists sampled the repertoires only once the peak T cell response had passed.

In regard to this clone: Its antigen remains unknown.

Source: peripheral blood, taken 28 days after the second AZD1222 dose. This clonotype was sampled from an adult who received the AZD1222 COVID-19 vaccine. The J gene is TRBJ2-1, the V gene TRBV5-1, with 8 bases lining up with TRBD2. The CDR3 bases are TGCGCCAGCAGCCCGGGGATAGCGGGAAGGTATGAGCAGTTCTTC. Its protein product is CASSPGIAGRYEQFF.